This T cell receptor (beta chain) appears in the sequencing data of a study of shared clonotypes between healthy human individuals. Study in general: Per donor, CD8 memory used one plate, CD8 naive used two, CD4 memory used three and CD4 naive used three. Study conclusions and caveats: Sharing across a handful of donors was seen in roughly 5% of naive CD4 clonotypes. Memory subsets generally showed smaller estimated richness than naive subsets did.

The donor population consisted of healthy HIV-negative adults with no recent acute infections or vaccinations. Assay used: immunoSEQ multiplex PCR; TCRdb lists only in-frame clones, some missing. The sample shows fewer than 1.6 million clones, 98% of them seen only once. As to this clone: Its antigen remains unknown.

Germline V gene data show CDR1 as KGHSH and CDR2 as LQKENI. The junction had 6 bases not matched to a gene; V was cut back by 2 bases and J by 0 bases. CDR3 length: 17 amino acids. The J gene is TRBJ2-2, the V gene TRBV18; 7 nucleotides agree with TRBD2. Specimen: naive CD4+ T cells sorted from blood. Subset reported: CD45RA+ positively selected. The receptor was derived from a man in his thirties or forties in good health. In nucleotides, the CDR3 is TGTGCCAGCTCACCAATTGCGGGAGCCTCGAACACCGGGGAGCTGTTTTTT. Amino acids: CASSPIAGASNTGELFF.